The rows below give T cell receptor beta chains drawn from one sample of a study of cytomegalovirus exposure and HLA in healthy donors. Profiled with immunoSEQ multiplex PCR; TCRdb holds only in-frame clones, not every one. The table has 150,000 to 200,000 clones, approximately 84% seen once. Sequencing was carried out using PBMCs. These receptors all come from a boy aged 10-17 years in good health and CMV-seronegative. CDR3s include the opening cysteine and the closing phenylalanine or tryptophan. D genes are given only for firm matches. A row's size may be missing; if present it is once, few, many or a size class.

clone size	J gene	D gene	V gene	CDR3 DNA	CDR3 protein
-	TRBJ2-1	-	TRBV4-3	TGCGCCAGCAGCCATATACCCTCCGGCAATGAGCAGTTCTTC	CASSHIPSGNEQFF
-	TRBJ2-7	TRBD2	TRBV9	TGTGCCAGCAGCGTAGATGCGGGGGATGGCTCCTACGAGCAGTACTTC	CASSVDAGDGSYEQYF
-	TRBJ2-7	-	TRBV25-1	TGTGCCAGCAGTAACATCTACAGGGGACTTCTCTACGAGCAGTACTTC	CASSNIYRGLLYEQYF
-	TRBJ1-6	-	TRBV4-1	TGCGCCAGCAGTCAACAGGACAGTTCCGTTACCTCACCCCTCCACTTT	CASSQQDSSVTSPLHF
-	TRBJ2-7	-	TRBV6-1	TGTGCCAGCAATCGCGCGTACGAGCAGTACTTC	CASNRAYEQYF
-	TRBJ2-7	TRBD1	TRBV10-3	TGTGCCACTTCGACAGGGTCCTACGAGCAGTACTTC	CATSTGSYEQYF
-	TRBJ1-6	-	TRBV14	TGTGCCAGCAGCCAAGATCGGCGCAGCTGGAGCTCCTATAATTCACCCCTCCACTTT	CASSQDRRSWSSYNSPLHF
-	TRBJ2-3	TRBD2	TRBV2	TGTGCCAGCACACGTCCCGGGGGGAAAGATACGCAGTATTTT	CASTRPGGKDTQYF
-	TRBJ2-7	-	TRBV23-1	TGCGCCGGAAGGGGAAAATCCTACGAGCAGTACTTC	CAGRGKSYEQYF
-	TRBJ2-7	-	TRBV27	TGTGCCAGCAGTTTAAACAGTTACGAGCAGTACTTC	CASSLNSYEQYF
-	TRBJ2-7	TRBD2	TRBV30	TGTGCCTGGAGCAACGGACTAGACGAGCAGTACTTC	CAWSNGLDEQYF
once	TRBJ2-7	-	TRBV27	TGTGCCAGCAGTTTAATAGGCCTACCGCTCGCCGGGGAGGAGCAGTACTTC	CASSLIGLPLAGEEQYF
-	TRBJ2-2	-	TRBV29-1	TGCAGCGTTGAAAACTTGCCAGGGAATAGCACCGGGGAGCTGTTTTTT	CSVENLPGNSTGELFF
-	TRBJ1-5	-	TRBV30	TGTGCCTGGGGGCAGGGGTTTAATCAGCCCCAGCATTTT	CAWGQGFNQPQHF
-	TRBJ2-1	TRBD2	TRBV4-3	TGCGCCAGCAGCCAAGTAGCGGGGGACAATGAGCAGTTCTTC	CASSQVAGDNEQFF
-	TRBJ2-3	-	TRBV5-1	TGCGCCAGCAGCCAATTATCAGGGGCAGATACGCAGTATTTT	CASSQLSGADTQYF
-	TRBJ1-2	-	TRBV28	TGTGCCAGCAGTTTATTGGCGACAGGCAACTATGGCTACACCTTC	CASSLLATGNYGYTF
-	TRBJ1-4	TRBD1	TRBV29-1	TGCAGCGTTGAGGGACAGCCTAATGAAAAACTGTTTTTT	CSVEGQPNEKLFF
-	TRBJ2-1	TRBD2	TRBV7-2	TGTGCCAGCAGCACCTGGACTAGCGGGAGGAGAAATGAGCAGTTCTTC	CASSTWTSGRRNEQFF
-	TRBJ1-1	-	TRBV7-3	TGTGCCAGCAGTAAGGGGATCGACACTGAAGCTTTCTTT	CASSKGIDTEAFF
once	TRBJ1-2	TRBD1	TRBV10-3	TGTGCCATCAAGGGACAGCGATACAACTATGGCTACACCTTC	CAIKGQRYNYGYTF
-	TRBJ2-7	-	TRBV5-1	TGCGCCAGCAGCTATTCGAGCCTACCATCCTACGAGCAGTACTTC	CASSYSSLPSYEQYF
-	TRBJ2-4	-	TRBV10-3	TGTGCCATTCCGAGGCTTACAGGGGAGGTAGCCAAAAACATTCAGTACTTC	CAIPRLTGEVAKNIQYF
-	TRBJ1-5	TRBD1	TRBV6-5	TGTGCCAGCAGCGGGACAGGGGTCAATCAGCCCCAGCATTTT	CASSGTGVNQPQHF
-	TRBJ1-2	-	TRBV6-5	TGTGCCAGCAGTTACTCGAGATCGGGTCGCTATGGCTACACCTTC	CASSYSRSGRYGYTF
-	TRBJ1-5	-	TRBV2	TGTGCCAGCAAAGCAGGGAGGGACAATCAGCCCCAGCATTTT	CASKAGRDNQPQHF
-	TRBJ1-2	-	TRBV7-6	TGTGCCAGCAGCTTAGTGGCCAGGGGAGAGGGGGGCTACACCTTC	CASSLVARGEGGYTF
-	TRBJ2-3	-	TRBV28	TGTGCCAGCAGATTCGGAGTGGCGGCCACAGATACGCAGTATTTT	CASRFGVAATDTQYF
-	TRBJ2-7	-	TRBV18	TGTGCCAGCTCAGCACCGAGCTCCTACGAGCAGTACTTC	CASSAPSSYEQYF
-	TRBJ2-3	-	TRBV7-3	TGTGCCAGCAGCTTCGACAGTTCCACAGATACGCAGTATTTT	CASSFDSSTDTQYF
-	TRBJ2-3	TRBD2	TRBV30	TGTGCCTGGAGTGTATTGGCTAGCGGATTCACAGATACGCAGTATTTT	CAWSVLASGFTDTQYF
few	TRBJ1-4	-	TRBV7-6	TGTGCCAGCAGCTCACTGGGGGGGCTGAGTGAAAAACTGTTTTTT	CASSSLGGLSEKLFF
few	TRBJ1-5	-	TRBV6-5	TGTGCCAGCAGTGGAACAGGGTTCAATCAGCCCCAGCATTTT	CASSGTGFNQPQHF
-	TRBJ2-2	TRBD2	TRBV19	TGTGCCAGTAGCCCACTAGCGGGGGGAGGGGAGCTGTTTTTT	CASSPLAGGGELFF